Each of the 26 T cell receptor beta chains below was sequenced from the same sample in a study of T-cell memory formation after mild COVID-19 (dated by TCRdb to about 2021). Library generation was performed with 5' RACE. Sequencing was carried out with an Illumina NovaSeq 6000. TCRdb reanalyzed the raw reads on its own, using fastp at Q25 for trimming and MiXCR for clone calling, and kept in-frame beta chains. Every CDR3 protein is listed once, alongside the most common genes and DNA of its rows. The sample table holds roughly 450,000 distinct CDR3 sequences, of which around a sixth were seen once. The leading ten clones occupy over 9% of the sample. Sample: PBMCs or a T cell subset sorted from them (not recorded which). The receptors originated from an adult woman who had mild COVID-19 (a few samples of this study predate the infection). The sample titles of this study are shuffled in the database, so cell type and time point are left out; the donor was told from shared clones.

DNA for the CDR3: TGTGCCAGCAGCACACCGACAGGTTTGAACACTGAAGCTTTCTTT. It yields the protein CASSTPTGLNTEAFF. This rearrangement joins TRBV7-2 to TRBJ1-1; weak D call: TRBD1 (6 bases). The V gene's germline CDR1 is SGHTA and CDR2 FQGNSA. Trimming removed 5 bases from V and 0 bases from J, with 13 bases in between. The CDR3 totals 15 residues.

This chain links TRBV7-6 with TRBJ2-3; unclear D gene. Looked up from germline, CDR1 is SGHVS and CDR2 is FNYEAQ. The V end lost 5 bases, the J end lost 0 bases, and 6 bases lay between the germline ends. The CDR3 has 13 amino acids. In nucleotides, the CDR3 is TGTGCCAGCAGCCGCCCTAGCACAGATACGCAGTATTTT. Translating gives CASSRPSTDTQYF.

This clonotype was seen more than once but under ten times. The V gene is TRBV7-2, the J gene TRBJ2-1; 10 bases map to TRBD1. Germline-derived CDR1 and CDR2 are SGHTA and FQGNSA. J gave up 0 bases and V 2 bases, and 7 bases lay outside the gene matches. The CDR3 is made up of 18 amino acids. The CDR3 sequence is CASSLSSTGGSSYNEQFF. The CDR3 DNA sequence: TGTGCCAGCAGCTTAAGCTCGACAGGGGGCAGCTCCTACAATGAGCAGTTCTTC.

This clonotype was counted between two and nine times. The chain combines TRBV5-1 with TRBJ1-6; 9 bases line up with TRBD1. The CDR3 has 17 amino acids. The germline CDR1 and CDR2 sequences are SGHRS and YFSETQ. The trim removed 1 base at V and 7 bases at J, leaving 9 bases unmatched. The CDR3 loop is CASSLMIGGQGNSPLHF. CDR3 nucleotides: TGCGCCAGCAGCTTGATGATCGGCGGACAGGGGAATTCACCCCTCCACTTT.

This clonotype was seen a few times. The chain's CDR3 is CASSPRLAGHPEGGEQYF. CDR3 nucleotide sequence: TGTGCCAGCAGCCCCAGACTAGCGGGACACCCAGAAGGTGGCGAGCAGTACTTC. The chain couples TRBV7-8 to TRBJ2-7, with TRBD2 matching 11 bases. CDR3 length: 18 amino acids. The germline CDR1 and CDR2 sequences are SGHVS and FQNEAQ. V was pared by 5 bases and J by 6 bases, with 18 bases of the junction left unmatched.

Only a few counts were recorded for this clonotype. CDR3 bases: TGCGCCAGCAGCTTGGCCTCCCCGTCCTACGAGCAGTACTTC. It yields the protein CASSLASPSYEQYF. The chain employs TRBV5-1 and TRBJ2-7; D gene ambiguous. The CDR3 totals 14 residues. Trimming removed 0 bases at V and 1 base at J, with 8 bases between. Per the germline V gene, CDR1 is SGHRS and CDR2 is YFSETQ.

V gene TRBV4-3 combines with J gene TRBJ1-1; D remains unclear. This CDR3 region has 18 residues. V lost 3 bases, J lost 0 bases, and 20 bases lay in between. Germline V gene data show CDR1 as LGHNA and CDR2 as YSLEER. In DNA, the CDR3 is TGCGCCAGCAGCCAGGAAGACCTCCGGGAGTTAATGAACACTGAAGCTTTCTTT. Its translation: CASSQEDLRELMNTEAFF.

J is TRBJ1-2 and V is TRBV21-1. TRBV21-1 is flagged as a pseudogene. The CDR3 is 13 amino acids. DNA of the CDR3: TGTGCCAGCCTGTGGAGGAAGGACTATGGCTACACCTTC. Amino acid sequence: CASLWRKDYGYTF.

The chain uses TRBV20-1 and TRBJ1-4; 8 nucleotides agree with TRBD1. From germline, CDR1 is DFQATT and CDR2 SNEGSKA (reference sequence). The junction had 3 bases not matched to a gene; V was cut back by 5 bases and J by 4 bases. The CDR3 runs to 13 residues. The CDR3: CSALTGVNEKLFF. The CDR3 DNA reads TGCAGTGCTCTGACAGGGGTTAATGAAAAACTGTTTTTT.

This clonotype showed up just a few times. The chain is built from TRBV27 and TRBJ1-1; a weak D match, TRBD1 (5 bases). Trimming shortened V by 5 bases and J by 5 bases, and 9 bases separated the two germline ends. The CDR3 is made up of 12 amino acids. Looked up from germline, CDR1 is MNHEY and CDR2 is SMNVEV (reference sequence). DNA of the CDR3: TGTGCCAGCAGTCCCGGACATACTGAAGCTTTCTTT. Translated, it gives CASSPGHTEAFF.

This clonotype has just a few counts. The V gene is TRBV19, the J gene TRBJ1-2; 8 nucleotides agree with TRBD1. The CDR3 runs 13 residues. The V segment lost 3 bases and the J segment 9 bases; nucleotides outside the gene matches: 6. Germline V lookup: CDR1 LNHDA, CDR2 SQIVND (reference sequence). The chain's CDR3 is CASSILTGASYTF. In DNA form, the CDR3 reads TGTGCCAGTAGTATCCTGACAGGGGCAAGCTACACCTTC.

The chain recombines TRBV5-1 with TRBJ2-7; 9 bases fit TRBD1. The CDR3 extends over 13 amino acids. V shed 1 base and J 6 bases; nucleotides not matched to a gene: 2. The germline V gene has CDR1 SGHRS and CDR2 YFSETQ. In DNA form, the CDR3 reads TGCGCCAGCAGCTTGACAGGGGGCGCCGAGCAGTACTTC. Translated: CASSLTGGAEQYF.

The sample holds many counts of this clonotype. The V gene is TRBV5-4, the J gene TRBJ2-1, with TRBD2 matching over 8 bases. The CDR3 is 13 amino acids. Germline V gene lookup returns CDR1 SGHNT and CDR2 YYREEE (reference sequence). Trimming cost V 3 bases and J 9 bases; bases outside gene matches: 5. The CDR3 sequence: CASSSAGVAEQFF. In DNA, the CDR3 is TGTGCCAGCAGCTCAGCGGGAGTTGCTGAGCAGTTCTTC.

V is TRBV5-1 and J is TRBJ2-2; no reliable D call. This CDR3 has 14 amino acids. Trimming took 4 bases from V and 2 from J, leaving 9 bases between them. CDR1 and CDR2 from the germline V gene are SGHRS and YFSETQ. The CDR3 bases are TGCGCCAGCAGCGGATCGATTAACACCGGGGAGCTGTTTTTT. The encoded protein is CASSGSINTGELFF.

There are a few counts of this clonotype. V gene TRBV3-1 combines with J gene TRBJ2-1; perhaps TRBD2 as D (7 bases). The CDR3 consists of 15 residues. V shed 4 bases and J shed 5 bases, with 15 bases lying between them. The germline V gene encodes CDR1 LGHDT and CDR2 YNNKEL (reference sequence). The CDR3 coding sequence is TGTGCCAGCAGCCTAGGGGGGACTACTCACAATGAGCAGTTCTTC. This codes for CASSLGGTTHNEQFF.

The chain combines TRBV7-8 with TRBJ2-1, with no clear D. This CDR3 is 13 amino acids long. Germline-derived CDR1 and CDR2 are SGHVS and FQNEAQ. V lost 2 bases to trimming and J lost 10 bases, with 12 bases between them. CDR3 loop: CASSLRSSGEQFF. The CDR3 DNA follows: TGTGCCAGCAGCTTAAGGTCTTCTGGGGAGCAGTTCTTC.

The rearrangement uses TRBV5-4 and TRBJ1-1; no reliable D call. The CDR3 contains 14 residues. CDR1 is SGHNT and CDR2 is YYREEE in the germline V gene (reference sequence). Trimming took 7 bases from V and 1 from J, leaving 14 bases between them. The CDR3 nucleotides are TGTGCCAGCCAAGCTCGCCGGGAGAACACTGAAGCTTTCTTT. Amino acids: CASQARRENTEAFF.

This clonotype was seen many times. This rearrangement joins TRBV5-1 to TRBJ2-1; the D is unclear. Trimming shortened V by 4 bases and J by 8 bases, and 16 bases separated the two germline ends. The CDR3 has 14 amino acids. Germline CDR1 reads SGHRS; CDR2 reads YFSETQ. CDR3 bases: TGCGCCAGCAGCCCTGGACGGCTTCAGGATGAGCAGTTCTTC. This encodes CASSPGRLQDEQFF.

The chain joins TRBV5-5 to TRBJ2-2; a weak D match, TRBD1 (6 bases). The CDR3 is 14 residues long. Germline CDR1 reads SGHKS; CDR2 reads YYEKEE (reference sequence). Deletions cut 2 bases from V and 4 bases from J, with 9 bases between. The CDR3 reads CASSFVGGTGELFF. CDR3 sequence (DNA): TGTGCCAGCAGCTTTGTAGGGGGCACCGGGGAGCTGTTTTTT.

J is TRBJ2-2 and V is TRBV24-1, with 7 bases aligning to TRBD1. Germline V gene sequence: CDR1 KGHDR, CDR2 SFDVKD. The CDR3 runs to 16 residues. V lost 1 base, J lost 6 bases, and 7 bases stayed unmatched. Here the CDR3 reads CATSDLEPTGPGELFF. Here the CDR3 DNA reads TGTGCCACCAGTGATTTAGAGCCGACAGGGCCCGGGGAGCTGTTTTTT.

The chain employs TRBV30 and TRBJ1-1; D not resolved. The CDR3 totals 15 residues. Trimming pared 5 bases from V and 4 bases from J, leaving 20 bases between. CDR1 and CDR2 (germline): GTSNPN, SVGIG (reference sequence). The DNA for the CDR3 is TGTGCCTGGCTTAAATTTGAGGTCAGACCCACTGAAGCTTTCTTT. This translates into CAWLKFEVRPTEAFF.

The gene calls are TRBV3-1 and TRBJ1-3; TRBD1 is a possible D gene (5 bases). The germline V gene has CDR1 LGHDT and CDR2 YNNKEL (reference sequence). The CDR3 contains 12 residues. V lost 1 base and J 7 bases, leaving 5 bases between the germline ends. Here the CDR3 DNA reads TGTGCCAGCAGCCAAGGACAGAACACCATATATTTT. As protein: CASSQGQNTIYF.

This sequence joins TRBV5-6 and TRBJ2-3; D gene uncertain. The V end lost 3 bases, the J end lost 6 bases, and 14 bases lay between the germline ends. The CDR3 is 14 residues long. In germline, CDR1 is SGHDT, CDR2 YYEEEE. CDR3 region: CASSSQVMGDTQYF. CDR3 coding DNA: TGTGCCAGCAGCTCACAAGTAATGGGGGATACGCAGTATTTT.

Ten or more counts support this clonotype. The chain recombines TRBV12-3 or TRBV12-4 with TRBJ2-7; 10 bases line up with TRBD1. Losses at the gene ends were 2 bases for V and 2 bases for J; bases not matched to a gene: 6. This CDR3 is built from 16 residues. CDR3 sequence: CASSLTGQGFPYEQYF. The CDR3 nucleotides are TGTGCCAGCAGTTTAACGGGACAGGGGTTTCCCTACGAGCAGTACTTC.

This clonotype was detected only a few times. DNA for the CDR3: TGTGCCAGCAGTTACTCGACTAGCGGGGGGTTCACAGATACGCAGTATTTT. This encodes CASSYSTSGGFTDTQYF. This chain uses TRBV6-6 with TRBJ2-3, with 13 nucleotides matching TRBD2. J lost 2 bases, V lost 0 bases, and 2 bases had no gene match. The CDR3 runs 17 residues. Germline CDR1 reads MNHNY; CDR2 reads SVGAGI (reference sequence).

The chain is built from TRBV12-3 or TRBV12-4 and TRBJ2-1, with D unclear. There are 13 residues in the CDR3. Between the trimmed V and J ends, which lost 7 bases and 3 bases, there was a span of 10 bases. The CDR3 spells CASNPPGYNEQFF. The CDR3 DNA follows: TGTGCCAGCAACCCTCCGGGCTACAATGAGCAGTTCTTC.